The rows below give T cell receptor beta chains drawn from one sample of a study of shared clonotypes between healthy human individuals. Produced via immunoSEQ multiplex PCR; TCRdb's table is partial and in-frame only. Among about 640,000 clones, roughly 78% were seen once, and the ten largest hold 1.8%. Sequencing used memory CD4+ T cells sorted from blood. The receptor source for this set is a woman in her twenties or thirties in good health. Both conserved end residues are part of each CDR3. Expanded clones get a size class; other rows say once, few or many, or leave the size out.

clone size	V gene	J gene	CDR3 protein
.	TRBV2	.	CASSNQLAGVGEQYF
.	TRBV27	TRBJ2-4	CATQPDRAKNIQYF
many	TRBV15	TRBJ2-1	CATSREQGGWNEQFF
.	TRBV2	TRBJ2-3	CASRIVAPDTQYF
.	TRBV5-6	TRBJ1-1	CASSLAGTGQPEAFF
.	TRBV19	TRBJ2-5	CASMGEFGETQYF
.	TRBV18	TRBJ1-2	CASDGGGYGYTF
.	TRBV19	TRBJ2-1	CASSIPPREINEQFF
.	TRBV5-1	TRBJ1-1	CASTRTGVETEAFF
.	TRBV27	TRBJ1-5	CASSLSRERQPQHF
few	TRBV5-1	TRBJ2-3	CASSVVQGADTQYF
.	TRBV7-2	TRBJ1-1	CASRFSRQGTEAFF